This T cell receptor (beta chain) was retrieved from a study of shared clonotypes between healthy human individuals. Adult donors, all healthy and HIV-negative, had no recent acute infections or vaccinations. Nashville, Tennessee was home to all donors, who were Caucasian adults. This clone was counted once. What it binds is not known. Profiling relied on immunoSEQ multiplex PCR, and the TCRdb table lists in-frame clones only, not all of them. The data hold millions of clones, with more than 80% observed a single time. Study results and limitations: Donors were few, which limited the genetic and exposure-history diversity represented.

Germline V lookup: CDR1 MNHEY, CDR2 SVGAGI. The CDR3 has 11 residues. V was trimmed by 6 bases and J by 8 bases, leaving 11 bases between them. The origin of this receptor is a young man in good health. Some clones in this sample may be carry-over from other donors' samples. This chain joins TRBV6-5 and TRBJ2-7; the D call may be TRBD1 or TRBD2 (5 bases each). Sequenced material: naive CD4+ T cells from PBMCs. Subset defined: CD45RA+ positively selected. The CDR3 coding sequence is TGTGCCAGCAGCTCCGGGGCGAAGCAGTACTTC. Its protein is CASSSGAKQYF.